The 14 T cell receptor beta chains listed next were all sequenced from one sample in a study of shared clonotypes between healthy human individuals. Positive CCR7 selection of CD45RO-negative cells yielded the naive CD8 cells, and terminally differentiated effector memory CD45RA+ cells were excluded. Measured with immunoSEQ multiplex PCR; TCRdb has only the in-frame clones, and not every one. The data hold about 2.1 million clones, with around 95% observed a single time. What was sequenced was naive CD8+ T cells from PBMCs. These receptors were taken from a man between 18 and 29 years old in good health. Some clones in this sample may be carry-over from other donors' samples.

V gene TRBV9 combines with J gene TRBJ1-2, with D possibly matching TRBD1 (5 bases). The germline gives CDR1 SGDLS, CDR2 YYNGEE. Trimming removed 1 base from V and 0 bases from J, with 19 bases in between. The CDR3 runs to 18 residues. Here the CDR3 reads CASSVSHQRGPANYGYTF. CDR3 nucleotide sequence: TGTGCCAGCAGCGTATCCCACCAAAGGGGTCCGGCTAACTATGGCTACACCTTC.

This sequence joins TRBV28 and TRBJ2-1; 8 nucleotides agree with TRBD2. This CDR3 has 15 residues. Germline values: CDR1 MDHEN, CDR2 SYDVKM. V lost 4 bases, J lost 7 bases, and 9 bases stayed unmatched. The CDR3 region is CASSSPIAGLNEQFF. Written as DNA, the CDR3 is TGTGCCAGCAGTTCCCCGATAGCGGGGTTAAATGAGCAGTTCTTC.

The chain employs TRBV5-6 and TRBJ1-5; 7 bases map to TRBD1. Losses at the gene ends were 1 base for V and 3 bases for J; bases not matched to a gene: 4. This CDR3 is built from 15 residues. CDR1 is SGHDT, CDR2 YYEEEE, per germline. CDR3 in amino acids: CASSLQGGTNQPQHF. CDR3 DNA sequence: TGTGCCAGCAGCTTGCAGGGGGGGACCAATCAGCCCCAGCATTTT.

CDR3 amino acids: CASSQWPKSGIAKNQPQHF. DNA of the CDR3: TGCGCCAGCAGCCAATGGCCGAAGTCGGGGATAGCTAAGAATCAGCCCCAGCATTTT. The rearrangement links TRBV4-1 to TRBJ1-5, with D hard to call. CDR1 MGHRA and CDR2 YSYEKL come from the germline V gene. The CDR3 is made up of 19 amino acids. Between the trimmed V and J ends, which lost 2 bases and 4 bases, there was a span of 24 bases.

V and J are TRBV27 and TRBJ2-5; D may be TRBD1 (7 bases). The CDR3 loop spans 16 amino acids. Germline-derived CDR1 and CDR2 are MNHEY and SMNVEV (reference sequence). V was pared by 0 bases and J by 7 bases, with 18 bases between. DNA of the CDR3: TGTGCCAGCAGTTTATCTCCAGGGGGGCCCGCCGGGACCCAGTACTTC. This sequence encodes CASSLSPGGPAGTQYF.

The V call is TRBV19, the J call TRBJ2-3; D is possibly TRBD1 (5 bases). CDR1 is LNHDA and CDR2 is SQIVND in the germline V gene (reference sequence). V gave up 2 bases and J gave up 2 bases, with 11 bases separating them. This CDR3 has 15 amino acids. CDR3 loop: CASSIMSRVTDTQYF. CDR3 coding DNA: TGTGCCAGTAGTATAATGAGCAGGGTCACAGATACGCAGTATTTT.

This chain connects TRBV19 to TRBJ1-2, with a tentative D call TRBD1 (5 bases). The germline V gene encodes CDR1 LNHDA and CDR2 SQIVND (reference sequence). The CDR3 covers 14 residues. V lost 3 bases and J 5 bases, leaving 13 bases between the germline ends. The CDR3 coding sequence is TGTGCCAGTAGTATTAAGGGGAGCAGGTATGGCTACACCTTC. Translated: CASSIKGSRYGYTF.

This chain uses TRBV7-9 with TRBJ1-2, with D unresolved. Germline CDR1 reads SEHNR; CDR2 reads FQNEAQ (reference sequence). Trimming shortened V by 4 bases and J by 4 bases, and 10 bases separated the two germline ends. CDR3 size: 13 residues. The CDR3, as DNA: TGTGCCAGCAGCTACTTAACTACCTATGGCTACACCTTC. This encodes CASSYLTTYGYTF.

This clone was recorded only once. The chain joins TRBV29-1 to TRBJ2-3; the D gene is possibly TRBD2 (6 bases). The CDR3 has 11 residues. Germline V CDR1 and CDR2: SQVTM, ANQGSEA. The ends were cut back, 4 bases at V and 8 bases at J, with 10 bases in the middle. This chain's CDR3 is CSVVLGGTQYF. DNA for the CDR3: TGCAGCGTTGTCCTCGGGGGTACGCAGTATTTT.

This clone was counted once. The CDR3 sequence is CSVLAERGETQYF. CDR3 in DNA: TGCAGCGTTCTAGCGGAGAGGGGGGAGACCCAGTACTTC. The chain carries TRBV29-1 and TRBJ2-5; D perhaps matches TRBD2 (7 bases). The ends were cut back, 5 bases at V and 5 bases at J, with 15 bases in the middle. Germline V gene lookup returns CDR1 SQVTM and CDR2 ANQGSEA. CDR3 size: 13 residues. Supplemented by reference TRBV29-1 and TRBJ2-5, the full variable domain reads SAVISQKPSRDICQRGTSLTIQCQVDSQVTMMFWYRQQPGQSLTLIATANQGSEATYESGFVIDKFPISRPNLTFSTLTVSNMSPEDSSIYLCSVLAERGETQYFGPGTRLLVL.

This rearrangement joins TRBV28 to TRBJ2-3; D may be TRBD1 (7 bases). Trimming took off 3 bases at V and 0 bases at J, with 16 bases between the two ends. The length of the CDR3 is 17 residues. Germline CDR1 and CDR2: MDHEN and SYDVKM. The CDR3 region has the DNA TGTGCCAGCAGTTTCCTGATGACAGGGACTAGCACAGATACGCAGTATTTT. It encodes CASSFLMTGTSTDTQYF.

The rearrangement links TRBV5-8 to TRBJ2-5; D assignment may be TRBD1 or TRBD2 (5 bases each). Looked up from germline, CDR1 is SGHTS and CDR2 is YDEGEE. This CDR3 has 14 amino acids. V lost 4 bases, J lost 4 bases, and 14 bases lay in between. The CDR3 spells CASSPPGAGETQYF. In nucleotides, the CDR3 is TGTGCCAGCAGCCCCCCCGGGGCGGGAGAGACCCAGTACTTC.

This rearrangement joins TRBV19 to TRBJ2-7, with D unresolved. There are 15 residues in the CDR3. The germline gives CDR1 LNHDA, CDR2 SQIVND (reference sequence). V was pared by 6 bases and J by 3 bases, with 18 bases between. This chain's CDR3 is CASSLWFATNYEQYF. The CDR3 nucleotides are TGTGCCAGTAGCCTCTGGTTTGCAACTAACTACGAGCAGTACTTC.

The chain links TRBV9 to TRBJ1-1; D unclear. The germline CDR1 and CDR2 sequences are SGDLS and YYNGEE. Trimming took 1 base from V and 0 from J, leaving 7 bases between them. This CDR3 has 14 amino acids. The CDR3 protein is CASSVSLMNTEAFF. The CDR3 DNA reads as TGTGCCAGCAGCGTATCACTCATGAACACTGAAGCTTTCTTT.